These 2 T cell receptor beta chains came from one sample sequenced in a study of PD-L1 blockade in urothelial cancer. Only in-frame clones appear in the TCRdb table, and some are missing; sequencing was by immunoSEQ multiplex PCR. The table records 70,000 to 100,000 clones, around 84% of them present only once. The time point denotes: pretreatment peripheral blood. Specimen: PBMCs, collected around atezolizumab (anti-PD-L1) treatment. All receptors derive from a man aged 55-75 years with urothelial cancer.

This clone has more than one count but fewer than ten. The chain couples TRBV29-1 to TRBJ2-7, with 9 nucleotides matching TRBD2. The J segment lost 4 bases and the V segment lost 3 bases, leaving 7 bases of the junction unmatched. CDR3 length equals 14 residues. Germline CDR1 is SQVTM and CDR2 is ANQGSEA. The CDR3 DNA is TGCAGCGTTGATGGGCTAGCGGGATCATACGAGCAGTACTTC. The encoded protein is CSVDGLAGSYEQYF.

The V call is TRBV7-3, the J call TRBJ2-3, with D possibly matching TRBD1 (6 bases). This CDR3 has 20 residues. Germline V gene sequence: CDR1 SGHTA, CDR2 FQGTGA. V was shortened by 1 base and J by 1 base, with 24 bases between the two germline ends. CDR3 in amino acids: CASSLIPNWGTPTRTDTQYF. The CDR3 bases are TGTGCCAGCAGCTTAATTCCGAATTGGGGGACACCAACCCGCACAGATACGCAGTATTTT.